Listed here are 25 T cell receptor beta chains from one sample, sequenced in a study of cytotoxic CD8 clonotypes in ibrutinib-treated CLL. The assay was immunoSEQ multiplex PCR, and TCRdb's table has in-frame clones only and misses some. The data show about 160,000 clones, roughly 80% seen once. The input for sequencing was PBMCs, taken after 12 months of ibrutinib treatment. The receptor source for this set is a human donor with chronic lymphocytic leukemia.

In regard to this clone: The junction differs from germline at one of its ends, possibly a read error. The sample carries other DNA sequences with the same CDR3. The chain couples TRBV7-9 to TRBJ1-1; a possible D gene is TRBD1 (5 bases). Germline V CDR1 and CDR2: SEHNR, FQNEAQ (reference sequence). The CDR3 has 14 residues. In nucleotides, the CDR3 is TGTGCCAGCAGCTTGGCAGGGATGAACACTGAGGCTTTCTTT. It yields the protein CASSLAGMNTEAFF.

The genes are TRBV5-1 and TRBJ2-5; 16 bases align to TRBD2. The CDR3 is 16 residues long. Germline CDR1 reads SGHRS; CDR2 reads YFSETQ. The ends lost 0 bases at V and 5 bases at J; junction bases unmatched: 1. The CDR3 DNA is TGCGCCAGCAGCTTGGTGGGACTAGCGGGAGGGGAGACCCAGTACTTC. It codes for CASSLVGLAGGETQYF.

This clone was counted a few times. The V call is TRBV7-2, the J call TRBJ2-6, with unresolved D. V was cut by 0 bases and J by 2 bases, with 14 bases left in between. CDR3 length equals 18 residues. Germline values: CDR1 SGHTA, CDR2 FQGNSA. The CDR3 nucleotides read TGTGCCAGCAGCTTAGCGCTTATAGGGATTGCTGGGGCCAACGTCCTGACTTTC. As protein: CASSLALIGIAGANVLTF.

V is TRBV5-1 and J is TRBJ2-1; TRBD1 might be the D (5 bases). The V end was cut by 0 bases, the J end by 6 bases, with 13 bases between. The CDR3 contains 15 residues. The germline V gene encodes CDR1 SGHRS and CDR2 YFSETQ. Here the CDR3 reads CASSLGQGPINEQFF. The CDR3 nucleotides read TGCGCCAGCAGCTTGGGGCAGGGCCCCATCAATGAGCAGTTCTTC.

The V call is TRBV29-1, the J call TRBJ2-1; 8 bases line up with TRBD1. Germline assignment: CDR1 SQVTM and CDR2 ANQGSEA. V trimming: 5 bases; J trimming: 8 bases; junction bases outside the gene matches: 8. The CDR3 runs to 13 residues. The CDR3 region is CSVYGQGRDEQFF. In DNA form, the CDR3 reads TGCAGCGTTTATGGACAGGGCCGTGATGAGCAGTTCTTC.

CDR3 loop: CASSIKAGGSNQPQHF. The CDR3 region has the DNA TGTGCCAGTAGTATTAAAGCAGGAGGAAGCAATCAGCCCCAGCATTTT. The V gene is TRBV19, the J gene TRBJ1-5; D unresolved. CDR1 is LNHDA, CDR2 SQIVND, per germline (reference sequence). The CDR3 consists of 16 residues. V lost 3 bases and J lost 1, with 13 bases in between.

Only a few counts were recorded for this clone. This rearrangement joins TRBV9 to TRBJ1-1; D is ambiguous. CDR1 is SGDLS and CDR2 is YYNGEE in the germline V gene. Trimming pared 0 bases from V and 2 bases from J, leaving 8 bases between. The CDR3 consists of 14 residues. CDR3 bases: TGTGCCAGCAGCGTAGAACCGAGCAACACTGAAGCTTTCTTT. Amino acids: CASSVEPSNTEAFF.

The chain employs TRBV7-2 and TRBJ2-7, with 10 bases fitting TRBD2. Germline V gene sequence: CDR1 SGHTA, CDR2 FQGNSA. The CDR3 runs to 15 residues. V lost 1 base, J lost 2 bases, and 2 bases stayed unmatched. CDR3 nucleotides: TGTGCCAGCAGCTTAGGGAGCGGGGGGGCCTACGAGCAGTACTTC. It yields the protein CASSLGSGGAYEQYF. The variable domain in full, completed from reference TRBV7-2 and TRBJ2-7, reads GAGVSQSPSNKVTEKGKDVELRCDPISGHTALYWYRQSLGQGLEFLIYFQGNSAPDKSGLPSDRFSAERTGGSVSTLTIQRTQQEDSAVYLCASSLGSGGAYEQYFGPGTRLTVT.

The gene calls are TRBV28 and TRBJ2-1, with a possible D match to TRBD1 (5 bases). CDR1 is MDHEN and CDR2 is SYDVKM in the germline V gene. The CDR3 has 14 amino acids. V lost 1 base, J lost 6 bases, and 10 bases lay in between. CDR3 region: CASSLLDTINEQFF. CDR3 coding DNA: TGTGCCAGCAGTTTATTGGACACGATCAATGAGCAGTTCTTC.

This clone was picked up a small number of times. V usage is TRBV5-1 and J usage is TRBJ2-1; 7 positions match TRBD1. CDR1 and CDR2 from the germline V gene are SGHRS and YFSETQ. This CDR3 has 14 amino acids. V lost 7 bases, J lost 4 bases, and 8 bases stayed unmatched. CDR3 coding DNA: TGCGCCAGCGCCAGTACAGGGGCGTACAATGAGCAGTTCTTC. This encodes CASASTGAYNEQFF.

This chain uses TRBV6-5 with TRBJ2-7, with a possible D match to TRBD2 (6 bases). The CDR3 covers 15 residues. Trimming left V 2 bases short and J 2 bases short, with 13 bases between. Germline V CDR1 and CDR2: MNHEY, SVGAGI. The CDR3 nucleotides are TGTGCCAGCAGTTACAGGGATCCGGGGGCCTACGAGCAGTACTTC. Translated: CASSYRDPGAYEQYF.

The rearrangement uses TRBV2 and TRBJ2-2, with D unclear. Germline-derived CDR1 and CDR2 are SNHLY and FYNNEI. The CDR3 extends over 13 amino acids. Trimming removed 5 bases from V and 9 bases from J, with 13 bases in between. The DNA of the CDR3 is TGTGCCAGCAGTTCTCCGGGTGGGAGGGAGCTGTTTTTT. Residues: CASSSPGGRELFF.

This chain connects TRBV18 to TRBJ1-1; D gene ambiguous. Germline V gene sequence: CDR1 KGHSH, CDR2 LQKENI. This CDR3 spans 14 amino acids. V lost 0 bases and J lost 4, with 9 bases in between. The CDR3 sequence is CASSPPARVTEAFF. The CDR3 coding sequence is TGTGCCAGCTCACCACCGGCCCGCGTCACTGAAGCTTTCTTT. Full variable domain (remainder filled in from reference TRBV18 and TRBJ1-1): NAGVMQNPRHLVRRRGQEARLRCSPMKGHSHVYWYRQLPEEGLKFMVYLQKENIIDESGMPKERFSAEFPKEGPSILRIQQVVRGDSAAYFCASSPPARVTEAFFGQGTRLTVV.

The CDR3 DNA is TGTGCCAGCAGCCGGGGGACGCTTAGCTCCTACGAGCAGTACTTC. It is translated as CASSRGTLSSYEQYF. V and J are TRBV6-6 and TRBJ2-7; a weak D match, TRBD2 (6 bases). Germline V gene sequence: CDR1 MNHNY, CDR2 SVGAGI (reference sequence). The length of the CDR3 is 15 residues. V shed 6 bases and J shed 0 bases, with 15 bases lying between them.

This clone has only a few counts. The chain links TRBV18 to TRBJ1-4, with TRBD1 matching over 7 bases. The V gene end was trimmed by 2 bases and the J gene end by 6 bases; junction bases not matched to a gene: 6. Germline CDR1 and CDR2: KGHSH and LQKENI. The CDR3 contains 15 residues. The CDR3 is CASSPYRGGDEKLFF. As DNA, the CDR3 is TGTGCCAGCTCACCATACAGGGGTGGGGATGAAAAACTGTTTTTT. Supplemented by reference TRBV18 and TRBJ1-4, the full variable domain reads NAGVMQNPRHLVRRRGQEARLRCSPMKGHSHVYWYRQLPEEGLKFMVYLQKENIIDESGMPKERFSAEFPKEGPSILRIQQVVRGDSAAYFCASSPYRGGDEKLFFGSGTQLSVL.

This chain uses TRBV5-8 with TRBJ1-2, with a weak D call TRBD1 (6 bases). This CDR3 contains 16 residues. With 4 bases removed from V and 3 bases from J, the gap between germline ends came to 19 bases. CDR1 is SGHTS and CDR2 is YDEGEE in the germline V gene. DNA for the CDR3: TGTGCCAGCAGCCAATTACAGGGAGACTTCGACTATGGCTACACCTTC. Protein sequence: CASSQLQGDFDYGYTF.

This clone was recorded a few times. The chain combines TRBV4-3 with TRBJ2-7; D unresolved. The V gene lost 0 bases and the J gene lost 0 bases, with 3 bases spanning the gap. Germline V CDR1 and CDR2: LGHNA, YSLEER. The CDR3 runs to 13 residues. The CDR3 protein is CASSQDISYEQYF. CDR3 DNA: TGCGCCAGCAGCCAAGACATCTCCTACGAGCAGTACTTC.

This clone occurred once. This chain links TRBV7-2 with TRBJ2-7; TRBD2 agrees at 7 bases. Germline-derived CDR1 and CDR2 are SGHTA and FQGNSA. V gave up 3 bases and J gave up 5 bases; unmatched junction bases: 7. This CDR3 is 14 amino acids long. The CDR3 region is CASSLGGKSHEQYF. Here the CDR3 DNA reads TGTGCCAGCAGCTTGGGAGGGAAGAGTCACGAGCAGTACTTC.

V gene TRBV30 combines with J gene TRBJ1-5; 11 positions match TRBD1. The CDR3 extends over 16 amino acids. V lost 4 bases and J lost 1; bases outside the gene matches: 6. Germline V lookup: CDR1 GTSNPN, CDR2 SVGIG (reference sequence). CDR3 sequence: CAWKDRGLQSNQPQHF. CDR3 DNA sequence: TGTGCCTGGAAGGACAGGGGGCTACAAAGCAATCAGCCCCAGCATTTT.

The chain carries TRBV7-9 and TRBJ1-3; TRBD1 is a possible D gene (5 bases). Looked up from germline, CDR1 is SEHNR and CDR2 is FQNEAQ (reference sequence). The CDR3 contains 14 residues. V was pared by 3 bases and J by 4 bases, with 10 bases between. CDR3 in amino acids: CASSFNQGGNTIYF. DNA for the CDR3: TGTGCCAGCAGCTTTAATCAGGGAGGAAACACCATATATTTT.

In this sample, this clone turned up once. In DNA form, the CDR3 reads TGCGCCAGCAGCTGGACCGACTATTCCGGGGAGCTGTTTTTT. The encoded protein is CASSWTDYSGELFF. The chain is built from TRBV5-1 and TRBJ2-2, with D maybe TRBD2 (5 bases). Germline loops: CDR1 SGHRS, CDR2 YFSETQ. This CDR3 is built from 14 residues. Deletions cut 3 bases from V and 6 bases from J, with 12 bases between.

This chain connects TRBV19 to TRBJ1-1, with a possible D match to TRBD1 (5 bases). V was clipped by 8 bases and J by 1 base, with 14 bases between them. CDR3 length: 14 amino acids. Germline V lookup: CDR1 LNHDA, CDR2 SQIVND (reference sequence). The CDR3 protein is CASRRDRGNTEAFF. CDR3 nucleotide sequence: TGTGCCAGTCGCAGGGACCGCGGGAACACTGAAGCTTTCTTT.

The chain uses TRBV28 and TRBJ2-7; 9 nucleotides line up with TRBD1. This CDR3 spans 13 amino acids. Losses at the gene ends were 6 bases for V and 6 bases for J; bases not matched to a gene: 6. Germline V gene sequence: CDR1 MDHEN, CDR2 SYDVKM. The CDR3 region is CASRRDRVVEQYF. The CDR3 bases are TGTGCCAGCAGAAGGGACAGGGTGGTCGAGCAGTACTTC.

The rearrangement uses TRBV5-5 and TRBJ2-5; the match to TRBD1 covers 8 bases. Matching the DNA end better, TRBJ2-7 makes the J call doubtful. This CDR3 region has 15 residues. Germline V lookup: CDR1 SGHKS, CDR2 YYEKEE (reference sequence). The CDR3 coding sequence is TGTGCCAGCAGCTTGGACAGGGGGAGTTCCTACGAGCAGTACTTC. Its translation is CASSLDRGSSYEQYF.

Here the CDR3 reads CASSQEGRTQHF. CDR3 nucleotide sequence: TGCGCCAGCAGCCAAGAAGGCAGGACCCAGCATTTT. The chain combines TRBV4-3 with TRBJ1-5; D is uncertain. Trimming left V 0 bases short and J 11 bases short, with 8 bases between. Germline CDR1 LGHNA, CDR2 YSLEER. This CDR3 comprises 12 residues.